This T cell receptor beta chain was documented in a study of T cell responses to AZD1222 COVID-19 vaccine (dated by TCRdb to 2020 to 2022). As for the study more broadly: AZD1222 recipients whose second dose came at about 4 weeks and those whose second dose came at about 12 weeks were combined into one group, since spike-specific TCR depth and breadth did not differ between the two schedules. TCR sequencing covered 230 or so trial participants: some 210 given two doses of AZD1222 and around 26 given two doses of MenACWY control vaccine. Trial participants were enrolled into age subgroups of 18-55, 56-69 and 70-plus years, which contained around 150, 29 and 61 TCR-sequenced participants, respectively.

The CDR3 regions of human TCRbeta chains were subjected to immunosequencing. Per the authors' processing: Repertoire TCRs were matched against a reference library of SARS-CoV-2-specific TCRs generated with the MIRA antigen-specificity platform. Breadth meant the fraction of unique TCRs that were SARS-CoV-2-associated, whereas depth meant the fraction of total T cells that were SARS-CoV-2-associated. Using the MIRA data, each spike-specific TCR was mapped to the spike region that the TCR reacts to and placed in a CD4 or CD8 class. Log10-transformed breadth and depth values were compared by one-way ANOVA with Sidak's multiple comparisons tests. TCRdb limited this immuneACCESS table to in-frame rearrangements with V and J called. A share of clones is missing; checked studies link under half to unresolved V genes, and the rest is unexplained. The D gene and trimming were derived from the DNA, and the V and J assignments and clone size from that table. The sample has over 40,000 clones on record, 65% to 85% of them singletons. 52% of the sample lies in the top ten.

The CDR1 and CDR2 encoded by the germline V gene (reference sequence) are PRHDT and FYEKMQ. Trimming at the junction amounts to 8 bases on V and 5 bases on J, and the germline ends lie 22 bases apart. Counted from cysteine to phenylalanine, this CDR3 has 15 amino acids. Only the CDR3 DNA stays, 45 bases, in frame from base 1. Study-level results and caveats: Because no samples from the day 14 peak response were available, repertoires could be characterized only after the peak T cell response. Nearly half of unique spike-specific TCRs reportedly recognized epitopes outside regions mutated in the B.1.351 and B.1.1.7 variants. The 56-69-year group was small, and its depth increase did not reach significance, likely because of low power. Participants were mostly white British, with more females than males. The authors suggested clonal diversity may have been underestimated. Conclusions about previously exposed vaccinees were limited because only a handful of AZD1222 recipients were SARS-CoV-2 seropositive at baseline. The vaccine-associated CD4 TCRs covered the entire spike protein, and the dominant responses fell in regions 160-218 and 743-854. After two AZD1222 doses, both the breadth and the depth of spike-specific TCRs were significantly higher than at day 0 and than in MenACWY recipients.

To note about this clone: Its antigen is currently not known. The sample holds no much larger clone one base away, and base qualities are not on file.

This sample's time point label indicates: baseline before first vaccination. The vaccinee samples were drawn from two UK trials, COV001 and COV002, one of which was a single-blind randomized controlled phase 2/3 trial testing AZD1222 (ChAdOx1 nCoV-19) in healthy adults. Trial participant PBMC samples were collected at day 0 and day 28 after the second dose for TCRbeta chain sequencing. The material sequenced was peripheral blood, taken on day 0 of AZD1222 vaccination. The chain uses TRBV13 and TRBJ2-7; perhaps TRBD1 is the D gene, with 6 bases matching. The clonotype originates from an adult in good health. The DNA is TGTGCCAGCCGCGTCCGGGTAATACAGGGCAACGAGCAGTACTTC. This codes for CASRVRVIQGNEQYF.